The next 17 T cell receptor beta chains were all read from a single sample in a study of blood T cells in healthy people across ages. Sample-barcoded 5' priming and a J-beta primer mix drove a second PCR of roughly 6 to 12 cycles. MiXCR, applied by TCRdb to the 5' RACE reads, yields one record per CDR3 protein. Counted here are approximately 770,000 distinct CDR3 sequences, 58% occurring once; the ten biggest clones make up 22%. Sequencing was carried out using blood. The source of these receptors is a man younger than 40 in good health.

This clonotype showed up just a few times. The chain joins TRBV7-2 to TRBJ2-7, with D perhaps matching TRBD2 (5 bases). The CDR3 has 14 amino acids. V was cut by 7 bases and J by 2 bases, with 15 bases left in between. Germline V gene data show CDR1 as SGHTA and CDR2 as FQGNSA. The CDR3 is CASTLGEGTYEQYF. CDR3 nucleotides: TGTGCCAGCACCCTGGGTGAGGGAACCTACGAGCAGTACTTC. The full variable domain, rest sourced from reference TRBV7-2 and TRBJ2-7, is GAGVSQSPSNKVTEKGKDVELRCDPISGHTALYWYRQSLGQGLEFLIYFQGNSAPDKSGLPSDRFSAERTGGSVSTLTIQRTQQEDSAVYLCASTLGEGTYEQYFGPGTRLTVT.

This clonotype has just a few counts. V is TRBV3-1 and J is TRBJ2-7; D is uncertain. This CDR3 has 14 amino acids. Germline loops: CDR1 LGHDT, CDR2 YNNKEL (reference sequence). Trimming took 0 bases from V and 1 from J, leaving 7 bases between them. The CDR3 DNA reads TGTGCCAGCAGCCAAGATCTAGGATCCTACGAGCAGTACTTC. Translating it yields CASSQDLGSYEQYF.

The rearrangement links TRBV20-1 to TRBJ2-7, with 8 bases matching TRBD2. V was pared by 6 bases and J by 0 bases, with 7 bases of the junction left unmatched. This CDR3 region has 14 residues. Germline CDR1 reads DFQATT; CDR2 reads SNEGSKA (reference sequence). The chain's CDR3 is CSAPRRGGSYEQYF. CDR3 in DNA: TGCAGTGCCCCTCGTCGGGGGGGCTCCTACGAGCAGTACTTC.

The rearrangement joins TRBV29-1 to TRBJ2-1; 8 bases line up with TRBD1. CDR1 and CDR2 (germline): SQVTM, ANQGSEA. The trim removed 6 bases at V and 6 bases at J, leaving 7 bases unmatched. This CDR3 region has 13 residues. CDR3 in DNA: TGCAGCGTCCGCGGACAGGGCATCAATGAGCAGTTCTTC. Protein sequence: CSVRGQGINEQFF.

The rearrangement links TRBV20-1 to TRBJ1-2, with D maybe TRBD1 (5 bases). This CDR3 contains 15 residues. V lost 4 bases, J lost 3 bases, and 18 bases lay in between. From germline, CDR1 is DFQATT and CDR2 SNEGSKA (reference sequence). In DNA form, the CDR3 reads TGCAGTGCTATACCTGACGCAGGGTACTACTATGGCTACACCTTC. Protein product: CSAIPDAGYYYGYTF.

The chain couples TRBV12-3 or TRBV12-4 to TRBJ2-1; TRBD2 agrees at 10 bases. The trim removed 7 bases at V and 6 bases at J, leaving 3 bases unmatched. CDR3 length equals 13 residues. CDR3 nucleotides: TGTGCCAGCACCTCTAGCGGGAGCAATGAGCAGTTCTTC. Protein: CASTSSGSNEQFF.

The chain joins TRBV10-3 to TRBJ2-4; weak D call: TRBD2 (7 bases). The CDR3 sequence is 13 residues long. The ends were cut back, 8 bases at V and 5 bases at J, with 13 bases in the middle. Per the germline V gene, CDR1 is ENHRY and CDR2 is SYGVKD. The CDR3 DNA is TGTGCCATCGCCGGAGGGGGGGAAAACATTCAGTACTTC. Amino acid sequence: CAIAGGGENIQYF.

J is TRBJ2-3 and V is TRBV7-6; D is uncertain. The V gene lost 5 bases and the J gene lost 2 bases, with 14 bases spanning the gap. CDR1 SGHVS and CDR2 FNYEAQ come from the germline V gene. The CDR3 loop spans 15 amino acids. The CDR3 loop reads CASSPNSPNTDTQYF. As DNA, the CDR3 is TGTGCCAGCAGCCCTAACTCCCCGAACACAGATACGCAGTATTTT.

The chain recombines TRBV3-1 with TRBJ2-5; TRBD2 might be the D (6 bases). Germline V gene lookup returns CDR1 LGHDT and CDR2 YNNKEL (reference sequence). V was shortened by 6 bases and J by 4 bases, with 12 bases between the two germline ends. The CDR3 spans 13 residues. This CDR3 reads CASRPTSLETQYF. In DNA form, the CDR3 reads TGTGCCAGCAGGCCGACTAGTTTAGAGACCCAGTACTTC.

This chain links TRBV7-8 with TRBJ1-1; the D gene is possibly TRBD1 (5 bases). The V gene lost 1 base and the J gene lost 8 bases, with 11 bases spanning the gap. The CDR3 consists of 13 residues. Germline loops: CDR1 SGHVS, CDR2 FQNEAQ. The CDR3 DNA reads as TGTGCCAGCAGCTTAGGAGGGACCGGCGAAGCTTTCTTT. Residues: CASSLGGTGEAFF.

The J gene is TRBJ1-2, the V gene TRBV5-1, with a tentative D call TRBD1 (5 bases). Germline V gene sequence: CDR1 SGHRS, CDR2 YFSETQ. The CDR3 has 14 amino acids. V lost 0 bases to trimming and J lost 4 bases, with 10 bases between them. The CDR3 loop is CASSLGGSSYGYTF. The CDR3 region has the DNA TGCGCCAGCAGCTTGGGGGGGAGTTCCTATGGCTACACCTTC.

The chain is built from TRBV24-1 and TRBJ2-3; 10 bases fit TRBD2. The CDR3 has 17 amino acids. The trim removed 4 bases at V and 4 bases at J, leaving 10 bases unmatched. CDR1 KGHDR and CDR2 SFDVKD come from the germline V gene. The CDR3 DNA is TGTGCCACCAGTGAACCCAGGACTAGCGGCACCTCAGATACGCAGTATTTT. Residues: CATSEPRTSGTSDTQYF.

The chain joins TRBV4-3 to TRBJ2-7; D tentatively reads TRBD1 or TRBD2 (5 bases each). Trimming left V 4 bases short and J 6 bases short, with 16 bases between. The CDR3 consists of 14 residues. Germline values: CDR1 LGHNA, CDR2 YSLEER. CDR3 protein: CASSLGRGYSEQYF. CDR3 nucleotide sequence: TGCGCCAGCAGCCTCGGCCGGGGCTATTCCGAGCAGTACTTC.

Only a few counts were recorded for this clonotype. CDR3 amino acids: CASSQDRGREAFF. In DNA, the CDR3 is TGCGCCAGCAGCCAAGATCGGGGCCGGGAAGCTTTCTTT. The chain recombines TRBV4-3 with TRBJ1-1; a possible D gene is TRBD1 (5 bases). Looked up from germline, CDR1 is LGHNA and CDR2 is YSLEER. CDR3 length equals 13 residues. V was shortened by 0 bases and J by 8 bases, with 10 bases between the two germline ends.

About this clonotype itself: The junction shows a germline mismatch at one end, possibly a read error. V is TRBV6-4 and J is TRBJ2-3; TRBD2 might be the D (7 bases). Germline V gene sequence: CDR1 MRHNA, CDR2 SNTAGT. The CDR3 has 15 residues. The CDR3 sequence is CASSDSKGGADTRYF. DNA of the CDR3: TGTGCCAGCAGTGACTCCAAGGGGGGGGCAGATACGCGGTATTTT.

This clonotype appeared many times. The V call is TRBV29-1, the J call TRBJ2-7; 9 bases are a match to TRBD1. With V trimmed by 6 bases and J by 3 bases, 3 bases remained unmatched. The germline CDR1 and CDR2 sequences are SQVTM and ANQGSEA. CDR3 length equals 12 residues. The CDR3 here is CSVPGQGYEQYF. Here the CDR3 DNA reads TGCAGCGTGCCGGGACAGGGCTACGAGCAGTACTTC.

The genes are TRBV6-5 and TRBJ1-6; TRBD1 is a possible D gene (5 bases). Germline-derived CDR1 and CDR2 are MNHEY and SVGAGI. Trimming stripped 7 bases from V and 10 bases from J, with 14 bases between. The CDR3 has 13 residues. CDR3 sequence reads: CASTGAPGSPLHF. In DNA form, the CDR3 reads TGTGCCAGCACTGGAGCCCCAGGGTCACCCCTCCACTTT.